Listed below are T cell receptor beta chains from one sample, sequenced in a study of shared clonotypes between healthy human individuals. Assay: immunoSEQ multiplex PCR; the TCRdb copy retains only in-frame clones and omits some. Of roughly 2.2 million clones listed, approximately 93% were seen once; the top ten hold about 0.41%. The sequenced material came from naive CD4+ T cells from PBMCs. These receptors were taken from a man between 18 and 35 years old in good health. Some clones in this sample may be carry-over from other donors' samples. Each CDR3 is given with its conserved first and last residue. Each record gives: J gene, clone size, V gene, D gene, CDR3 length, CDR3 protein, CDR3 DNA. A D gene is named only where the DNA matches it firmly. A clone size is listed for some rows: how often the clone was seen (once, few, many), or a class if it is expanded.

j_gene: TRBJ1-1
abundance: .
v_gene: TRBV11-3
d_gene: .
len: 18
CDR3aa: CASSLEGLDSGVGTEAFF
CDR3nt: TGTGCCAGCAGCTTAGAGGGGCTAGACTCGGGGGTAGGCACTGAAGCTTTCTTT

j_gene: TRBJ2-5
abundance: .
v_gene: TRBV5-1
d_gene: .
len: 15
CDR3aa: CASSRAGTTQETQYF
CDR3nt: TGCGCCAGCAGCAGGGCCGGGACAACCCAAGAGACCCAGTACTTC

j_gene: TRBJ2-7
abundance: .
v_gene: TRBV7-9
d_gene: .
len: 14
CDR3aa: CASSLAGGGYEQYF
CDR3nt: TGTGCCAGCAGCTTAGCTGGCGGTGGCTACGAGCAGTACTTC

j_gene: TRBJ2-7
abundance: .
v_gene: TRBV5-1
d_gene: .
len: 14
CDR3aa: CASSPDPSSYEQYF
CDR3nt: TGCGCCAGCAGTCCCGACCCGAGCTCCTACGAGCAGTACTTC

j_gene: TRBJ2-7
abundance: .
v_gene: TRBV5-4
d_gene: TRBD2
len: 16
CDR3aa: CASSLGPSGRVYEQYF
CDR3nt: TGTGCCAGCAGCTTGGGTCCTAGCGGGAGAGTGTACGAGCAGTACTTC

j_gene: TRBJ1-5
abundance: .
v_gene: TRBV27
d_gene: .
len: 16
CDR3aa: CASSFAEGIGNQPQHF
CDR3nt: TGTGCCAGCAGTTTCGCCGAGGGGATCGGCAATCAGCCCCAGCATTTT

j_gene: TRBJ1-3
abundance: .
v_gene: TRBV6-1
d_gene: .
len: 15
CDR3aa: CASGEGKGAGNTIYF
CDR3nt: TGTGCCAGTGGGGAAGGAAAGGGGGCTGGAAACACCATATATTTT

j_gene: TRBJ2-7
abundance: .
v_gene: TRBV4-3
d_gene: TRBD2
len: 18
CDR3aa: CASSQDGLAATGSLKQYF
CDR3nt: TGCGCCAGCAGCCAAGACGGACTAGCGGCAACCGGTAGCTTGAAGCAGTACTTC

j_gene: TRBJ1-4
abundance: .
v_gene: TRBV11-2
d_gene: .
len: 15
CDR3aa: CASSSYRAGGEKLFF
CDR3nt: TGTGCCAGCAGCTCATACAGGGCCGGGGGGGAAAAACTGTTTTTT

j_gene: TRBJ1-2
abundance: .
v_gene: TRBV19
d_gene: .
len: 12
CDR3aa: CASNARDYGYTF
CDR3nt: TGTGCCAGTAATGCCAGGGATTATGGCTACACCTTC

j_gene: TRBJ2-2
abundance: .
v_gene: TRBV28
d_gene: TRBD1
len: 15
CDR3aa: CASSWTGLNTGELFF
CDR3nt: TGTGCCAGCAGTTGGACAGGGTTAAACACCGGGGAGCTGTTTTTT

j_gene: TRBJ2-7
abundance: .
v_gene: TRBV28
d_gene: TRBD2
len: 16
CDR3aa: CASKGAGRELTYEQYF
CDR3nt: TGTGCCAGCAAAGGGGCGGGGCGGGAGCTTACCTACGAGCAGTACTTC

j_gene: TRBJ1-4
abundance: .
v_gene: TRBV19
d_gene: .
len: 15
CDR3aa: CASSRTDRRNEKLFF
CDR3nt: TGTGCCAGTAGTAGAACCGACAGGAGAAATGAAAAACTGTTTTTT

j_gene: TRBJ2-5
abundance: .
v_gene: TRBV5-1
d_gene: .
len: 14
CDR3aa: CASSFSSRAETQYF
CDR3nt: TGCGCCAGCAGCTTTAGTAGCAGGGCAGAGACCCAGTACTTC

j_gene: TRBJ2-1
abundance: .
v_gene: TRBV6-1
d_gene: TRBD2
len: 15
CDR3aa: CASTEGGSSYNEQFF
CDR3nt: TGTGCCAGCACCGAGGGCGGGAGCTCCTACAATGAGCAGTTCTTC

j_gene: TRBJ2-1
abundance: .
v_gene: TRBV9
d_gene: TRBD2
len: 16
CDR3aa: CASSALADYSYNEQFF
CDR3nt: TGTGCCAGCAGCGCACTAGCGGACTACTCCTACAATGAGCAGTTCTTC

j_gene: TRBJ2-1
abundance: .
v_gene: TRBV12-5
d_gene: .
len: 13
CDR3aa: CASGLLGASPQFF
CDR3nt: TGTGCTAGTGGTTTGCTGGGGGCCTCCCCCCAGTTCTTC

j_gene: TRBJ2-1
abundance: .
v_gene: TRBV10-3
d_gene: TRBD2
len: 15
CDR3aa: CAISEREGSYNEQFF
CDR3nt: TGTGCCATCAGTGAACGGGAGGGCTCCTACAATGAGCAGTTCTTC

j_gene: TRBJ2-1
abundance: .
v_gene: TRBV5-1
d_gene: .
len: 14
CDR3aa: CASRWGSGENEQFF
CDR3nt: TGCGCCAGCCGCTGGGGTAGCGGAGAAAATGAGCAGTTCTTC

j_gene: TRBJ2-5
abundance: .
v_gene: TRBV6-6
d_gene: .
len: 12
CDR3aa: CASAGTEETQYF
CDR3nt: TGTGCCAGCGCCGGGACCGAAGAGACCCAGTACTTC

j_gene: TRBJ1-1
abundance: .
v_gene: TRBV6-6
d_gene: .
len: 12
CDR3aa: CASSYSIIQAFF
CDR3nt: TGTGCCAGCAGTTACTCGATAATCCAGGCTTTCTTT

j_gene: TRBJ1-1
abundance: .
v_gene: TRBV9
d_gene: TRBD1
len: 14
CDR3aa: CASSAIGQGAEAFF
CDR3nt: TGTGCCAGCAGCGCTATAGGACAGGGTGCTGAAGCTTTCTTT

j_gene: TRBJ2-2
abundance: once
v_gene: TRBV6-6
d_gene: TRBD2
len: 16
CDR3aa: CASSYSTSGITGELFF
CDR3nt: TGTGCCAGCAGTTACTCAACTAGCGGAATTACCGGGGAGCTGTTTTTT

j_gene: TRBJ2-6
abundance: .
v_gene: TRBV27
d_gene: TRBD2
len: 18
CDR3aa: CASSRTSGSGTGANVLTF
CDR3nt: TGTGCCAGCAGCCGGACTAGCGGGAGCGGTACTGGGGCCAACGTCCTGACTTTC

j_gene: TRBJ2-3
abundance: .
v_gene: TRBV27
d_gene: .
len: 17
CDR3aa: CASSYHTGMPSTDTQYF
CDR3nt: TGTGCCAGCAGTTACCATACAGGGATGCCAAGCACAGATACGCAGTATTTT

j_gene: TRBJ1-4
abundance: .
v_gene: TRBV30
d_gene: .
len: 16
CDR3aa: CAWSVLGRTENEKLFF
CDR3nt: TGTGCCTGGAGTGTACTAGGGAGGACCGAAAATGAAAAACTGTTTTTT

j_gene: TRBJ1-5
abundance: .
v_gene: TRBV5-8
d_gene: .
len: 14
CDR3aa: CASSFLQVGQPQHF
CDR3nt: TGTGCCAGCAGCTTTTTACAGGTGGGTCAGCCCCAGCATTTT

j_gene: TRBJ2-7
abundance: .
v_gene: TRBV28
d_gene: TRBD2
len: 18
CDR3aa: CASRGPDRLAGVSYEQYF
CDR3nt: TGTGCCAGCAGGGGCCCGGACCGACTAGCGGGAGTTTCCTACGAGCAGTACTTC

j_gene: TRBJ2-1
abundance: .
v_gene: TRBV11-1
d_gene: .
len: 14
CDR3aa: CASSPGARSNEQFF
CDR3nt: TGTGCCAGCAGCCCCGGGGCTAGGAGCAATGAGCAGTTCTTC

j_gene: TRBJ2-4
abundance: .
v_gene: TRBV2
d_gene: TRBD2
len: 10
CDR3aa: CASSGTSSFF
CDR3nt: TGTGCCAGCAGTGGGACTAGCAGTTTTTTC

j_gene: TRBJ2-1
abundance: .
v_gene: TRBV7-9
d_gene: TRBD2
len: 17
CDR3aa: CASSLGVREGSYNEQFF
CDR3nt: TGTGCCAGCAGCTTAGGAGTGCGGGAGGGATCCTACAATGAGCAGTTCTTC

j_gene: TRBJ1-2
abundance: once
v_gene: TRBV9
d_gene: .
len: 16
CDR3aa: CASSVGGGPSNYGYTF
CDR3nt: TGTGCCAGCAGCGTAGGAGGGGGGCCCTCTAACTATGGCTACACCTTC

j_gene: TRBJ1-5
abundance: .
v_gene: TRBV28
d_gene: .
len: 15
CDR3aa: CASSQGGVLNQPQHF
CDR3nt: TGTGCCAGCAGCCAGGGAGGGGTCCTCAATCAGCCCCAGCATTTT

j_gene: TRBJ2-7
abundance: .
v_gene: TRBV6-1
d_gene: TRBD2
len: 14
CDR3aa: CASSIAGNPYEQYF
CDR3nt: TGTGCCAGCAGCATAGCGGGAAACCCCTACGAGCAGTACTTC

j_gene: TRBJ1-5
abundance: .
v_gene: TRBV19
d_gene: .
len: 14
CDR3aa: CASSVRAGNQPQHF
CDR3nt: TGTGCCAGTAGTGTCAGGGCTGGCAATCAGCCCCAGCATTTT

j_gene: TRBJ2-2
abundance: .
v_gene: TRBV7-3
d_gene: .
len: 16
CDR3aa: CASSLYLAGGHGELFF
CDR3nt: TGTGCCAGCAGCTTATATCTAGCCGGGGGTCACGGGGAGCTGTTTTTT

j_gene: TRBJ2-3
abundance: once
v_gene: TRBV11-3
d_gene: TRBD1
len: 15
CDR3aa: CASSSRQGAGDTQYF
CDR3nt: TGTGCCAGCAGCTCAAGACAGGGGGCTGGGGATACGCAGTATTTT

j_gene: TRBJ2-1
abundance: .
v_gene: TRBV7-9
d_gene: .
len: 15
CDR3aa: CASSKEGSSRIEQFF
CDR3nt: TGTGCCAGCAGCAAAGAAGGTAGTAGCCGTATTGAGCAGTTCTTC

j_gene: TRBJ1-4
abundance: .
v_gene: TRBV7-9
d_gene: TRBD1
len: 14
CDR3aa: CASSFGTGEEKLFF
CDR3nt: TGTGCCAGCAGCTTCGGGACAGGGGAAGAAAAACTGTTTTTT

j_gene: TRBJ2-1
abundance: .
v_gene: TRBV5-6
d_gene: .
len: 15
CDR3aa: CASSSRGRGENEQFF
CDR3nt: TGTGCCAGCAGTTCCAGAGGTAGGGGGGAGAATGAGCAGTTCTTC

j_gene: TRBJ2-2
abundance: .
v_gene: TRBV11-3
d_gene: .
len: 11
CDR3aa: CASSRTGELFF
CDR3nt: TGTGCCAGCAGCCGTACCGGGGAGCTGTTTTTT

j_gene: TRBJ1-1
abundance: .
v_gene: TRBV7-3
d_gene: .
len: 15
CDR3aa: CASSLTSQSNTEAFF
CDR3nt: TGTGCCAGCAGCTTAACAAGTCAGTCGAACACTGAAGCTTTCTTT

j_gene: TRBJ1-4
abundance: .
v_gene: TRBV18
d_gene: TRBD1
len: 13
CDR3aa: CASSTGIGEKLFF
CDR3nt: TGTGCCAGCTCGACAGGGATTGGCGAAAAACTGTTTTTT

j_gene: TRBJ2-7
abundance: .
v_gene: TRBV18
d_gene: .
len: 13
CDR3aa: CASSPFYGQEQYF
CDR3nt: TGTGCCAGCTCACCATTCTACGGGCAGGAGCAGTACTTC

j_gene: TRBJ2-3
abundance: .
v_gene: TRBV28
d_gene: TRBD2
len: 17
CDR3aa: CASSWTSGSGPKDTQYF
CDR3nt: TGTGCCAGCAGTTGGACTAGCGGGTCGGGTCCGAAAGATACGCAGTATTTT

j_gene: TRBJ2-1
abundance: .
v_gene: TRBV5-1
d_gene: TRBD2
len: 16
CDR3aa: CASSLPTSSGDNEQFF
CDR3nt: TGCGCCAGCAGCTTACCAACCTCGAGCGGGGACAATGAGCAGTTCTTC

j_gene: TRBJ1-1
abundance: .
v_gene: TRBV19
d_gene: .
len: 16
CDR3aa: CASSIDWAGENTEAFF
CDR3nt: TGTGCCAGTAGTATAGATTGGGCAGGCGAGAACACTGAAGCTTTCTTT

j_gene: TRBJ1-3
abundance: .
v_gene: TRBV28
d_gene: .
len: 15
CDR3aa: CASSFQGALRNTIYF
CDR3nt: TGTGCCAGCAGTTTTCAGGGCGCCCTCAGGAACACCATATATTTT

j_gene: TRBJ1-2
abundance: once
v_gene: TRBV4-3
d_gene: .
len: 15
CDR3aa: CASSQEGGKGYGYTF
CDR3nt: TGCGCCAGCAGCCAAGAAGGGGGGAAGGGCTATGGCTACACCTTC

j_gene: TRBJ1-2
abundance: .
v_gene: TRBV4-3
d_gene: .
len: 17
CDR3aa: CASSQLSVLGTSYGYTF
CDR3nt: TGCGCCAGCAGCCAATTGTCTGTTCTGGGGACATCCTATGGCTACACCTTC

j_gene: TRBJ2-5
abundance: .
v_gene: TRBV14
d_gene: .
len: 14
CDR3aa: CASSPGSLWETQYF
CDR3nt: TGTGCCAGCAGCCCAGGATCCCTGTGGGAGACCCAGTACTTC

j_gene: TRBJ1-1
abundance: .
v_gene: TRBV7-2
d_gene: .
len: 17
CDR3aa: CASSLNGTPKGNTEAFF
CDR3nt: TGTGCCAGCAGCTTGAATGGGACTCCAAAGGGGAACACTGAAGCTTTCTTT